Below, 10 T cell receptor beta chains from the same sample are listed, as sequenced in a study of cytomegalovirus exposure and HLA in healthy donors. The PCR employed 60 Vbeta primers together with 13 Jbeta primers. The repertoire was sequenced with immunoSEQ multiplex PCR; TCRdb's copy has only in-frame clones and lacks some. The sample lists about 270,000 clones, approximately 70% occurring once. Sequenced input: PBMCs. These receptors originate from a female donor in good health and CMV-seronegative.

J is TRBJ2-2 and V is TRBV6-4, with TRBD2 as a possible D gene (6 bases). Germline-derived CDR1 and CDR2 are MRHNA and SNTAGT. With 4 bases removed from V and 0 bases from J, the gap between germline ends came to 15 bases. The CDR3 sequence is 17 residues long. This CDR3 is CASSVSGHSPNTGELFF. CDR3 in DNA: TGTGCCAGCAGTGTCAGCGGGCATAGCCCGAACACCGGGGAGCTGTTTTTT.

V gene TRBV5-1 combines with J gene TRBJ2-7, with no clear D. CDR1 and CDR2 from the germline V gene are SGHRS and YFSETQ. The CDR3 covers 13 residues. Trimming left V 4 bases short and J 0 bases short, with 8 bases between. The CDR3 nucleotides are TGCGCCAGCAGCGACACCCGCTCCTACGAGCAGTACTTC. Protein: CASSDTRSYEQYF.

The chain has TRBV11-3 and TRBJ2-7, with 9 bases that match TRBD2. Germline trimming cut 5 bases from V and 3 bases from J; bases unmatched to any gene: 11. The CDR3 consists of 16 residues. CDR1 is SGHNT, CDR2 YENEEA, per germline. In DNA, the CDR3 is TGTGCCAGCAGCCCCTCTACGAAGCGGGGGGTCTACGAGCAGTACTTC. Residues: CASSPSTKRGVYEQYF.

The rearrangement joins TRBV5-4 to TRBJ2-5, with D possibly matching TRBD1 (6 bases). The CDR3 extends over 18 amino acids. Trimming took 0 bases from V and 3 from J, leaving 21 bases between them. The V gene's germline CDR1 is SGHNT and CDR2 YYREEE (reference sequence). The CDR3 here is CASSLDLGRNRVKETQYF. The CDR3 DNA follows: TGTGCCAGCAGCTTGGATTTGGGGCGGAACAGGGTCAAAGAGACCCAGTACTTC.

The chain is built from TRBV5-4 and TRBJ1-1; TRBD1 agrees at 8 bases. CDR1 SGHNT and CDR2 YYREEE come from the germline V gene (reference sequence). The CDR3 spans 17 residues. The junction had 13 bases not matched to a gene; V was cut back by 0 bases and J by 6 bases. CDR3 sequence reads: CASSLASDRGPLAEAFF. CDR3 in DNA: TGTGCCAGCAGCTTGGCCAGTGACAGGGGACCTCTGGCTGAAGCTTTCTTT.

This rearrangement joins TRBV5-6 to TRBJ2-4; 10 nucleotides align to TRBD1. With V trimmed by 4 bases and J by 6 bases, 10 bases remained unmatched. CDR3 size: 16 residues. Germline lookup yields CDR1 SGHDT and CDR2 YYEEEE. CDR3 sequence: CASSLKTGGLGNIQYF. As DNA, the CDR3 is TGTGCCAGCAGCCTAAAGACAGGGGGCTTGGGAAACATTCAGTACTTC.

The J gene is TRBJ2-7, the V gene TRBV7-9, with D possibly TRBD2 on 5 matching bases. The ends were cut back, 5 bases at V and 3 bases at J, with 11 bases in the middle. From germline, CDR1 is SEHNR and CDR2 FQNEAQ (reference sequence). This CDR3 has 13 amino acids. This chain's CDR3 is CASSDDGIYEQYF. The DNA for the CDR3 is TGTGCCAGCAGCGACGACGGGATCTACGAGCAGTACTTC.

There are a few counts of this clone. The chain combines TRBV5-1 with TRBJ2-5; possible D gene TRBD1, 7 bases. The CDR3 runs to 15 residues. Germline V lookup: CDR1 SGHRS, CDR2 YFSETQ. The V gene lost 4 bases and the J gene lost 5 bases, with 18 bases spanning the gap. As DNA, the CDR3 is TGCGCCAGCAGCCATGGAGGGGGCTTCGATGAGACCCAGTACTTC. It is translated as CASSHGGGFDETQYF.

The chain has TRBV7-9 and TRBJ2-7, with 8 bases identical to TRBD1. Germline CDR1 SEHNR, CDR2 FQNEAQ (reference sequence). The CDR3 contains 15 residues. J gave up 5 bases and V 5 bases, and 11 bases lay outside the gene matches. CDR3 loop: CASSQVPGQAHEQYF. The CDR3 DNA sequence: TGTGCCAGCAGCCAGGTCCCGGGACAGGCGCACGAGCAGTACTTC.

The rearrangement uses TRBV6-5 and TRBJ1-1; the match to TRBD1 covers 7 bases. Germline V CDR1 and CDR2: MNHEY, SVGAGI. V dropped 4 bases and J dropped 3; count of bases not matched to a gene: 11. The CDR3 is 16 amino acids. Here the CDR3 DNA reads TGTGCCAGCAGTTCGCTATTAGGGGGCAGCGACACTGAAGCTTTCTTT. Translated, it gives CASSSLLGGSDTEAFF.